This passage covers 2 T cell receptor beta chains from one sample sequenced in a study of blood T cell repertoires in COVID-19. Clones were read by immunoSEQ multiplex PCR, and TCRdb kept only the in-frame ones, dropping some. Among around 140,000 clones listed, roughly 86% were seen once. The sample taken for sequencing was peripheral blood. The source is a human donor with acute or convalescent COVID-19. The donor label of this sample is uncertain.

The chain couples TRBV6-1 to TRBJ2-7, with a weak D call TRBD2 (5 bases). The V end lost 3 bases, the J end lost 12 bases, and 12 bases lay between the germline ends. The V gene's germline CDR1 is MNHNS and CDR2 SASEGT. The CDR3 is 11 residues long. The CDR3 here is CASSDFRGRYF. CDR3 nucleotides: TGTGCCAGCAGTGATTTCAGAGGGCGGTACTTC.

This rearrangement joins TRBV6-6 to TRBJ1-6; 8 nucleotides agree with TRBD1. The germline V gene has CDR1 MNHNY and CDR2 SVGAGI (reference sequence). The ends lost 4 bases at V and 3 bases at J; junction bases unmatched: 5. This CDR3 contains 16 residues. CDR3 loop: CASSSGTGNYNSPLHF. CDR3 nucleotide sequence: TGTGCCAGCAGTTCTGGGACAGGCAACTATAATTCACCCCTCCACTTT.